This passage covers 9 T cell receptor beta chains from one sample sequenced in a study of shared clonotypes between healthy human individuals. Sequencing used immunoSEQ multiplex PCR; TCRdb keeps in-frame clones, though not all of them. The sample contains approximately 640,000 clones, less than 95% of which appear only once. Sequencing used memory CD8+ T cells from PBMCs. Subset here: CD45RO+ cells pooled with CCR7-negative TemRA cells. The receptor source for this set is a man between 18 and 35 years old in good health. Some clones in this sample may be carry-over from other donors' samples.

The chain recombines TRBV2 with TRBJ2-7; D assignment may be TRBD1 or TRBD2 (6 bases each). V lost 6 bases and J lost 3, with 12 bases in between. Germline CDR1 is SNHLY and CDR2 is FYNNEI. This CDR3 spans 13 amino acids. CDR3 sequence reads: CASRPGAVYEQYF. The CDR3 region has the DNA TGTGCCAGCAGACCGGGGGCCGTCTACGAGCAGTACTTC.

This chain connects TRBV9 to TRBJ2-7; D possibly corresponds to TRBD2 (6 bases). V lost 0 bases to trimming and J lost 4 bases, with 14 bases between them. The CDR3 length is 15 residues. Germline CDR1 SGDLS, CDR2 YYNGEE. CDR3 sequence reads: CASSVAGEAPYEQYF. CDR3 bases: TGTGCCAGCAGCGTAGCGGGGGAGGCCCCATACGAGCAGTACTTC.

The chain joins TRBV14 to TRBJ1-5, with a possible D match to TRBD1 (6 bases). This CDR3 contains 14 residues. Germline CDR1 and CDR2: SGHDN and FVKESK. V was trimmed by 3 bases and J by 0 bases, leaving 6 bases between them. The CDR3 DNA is TGTGCCAGCAGCCAGGGGGCTAGCAATCAGCCCCAGCATTTT. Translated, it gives CASSQGASNQPQHF.

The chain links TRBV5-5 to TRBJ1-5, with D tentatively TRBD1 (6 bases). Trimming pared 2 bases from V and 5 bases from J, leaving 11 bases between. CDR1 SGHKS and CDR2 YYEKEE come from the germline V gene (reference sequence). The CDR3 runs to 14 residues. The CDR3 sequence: CASSFGGADQPQHF. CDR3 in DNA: TGTGCCAGCAGCTTTGGGGGGGCGGATCAGCCCCAGCATTTT.

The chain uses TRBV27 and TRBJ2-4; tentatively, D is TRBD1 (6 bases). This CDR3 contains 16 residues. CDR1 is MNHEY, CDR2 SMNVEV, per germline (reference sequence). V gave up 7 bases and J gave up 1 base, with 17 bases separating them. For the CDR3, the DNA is TGTGCCAGCACTGCGCTCCGGGACAACGCCAAAAACATTCAGTACTTC. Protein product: CASTALRDNAKNIQYF.

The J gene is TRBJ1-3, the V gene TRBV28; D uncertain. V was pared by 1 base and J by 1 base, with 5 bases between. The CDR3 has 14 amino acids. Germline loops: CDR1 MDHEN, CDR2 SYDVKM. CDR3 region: CASSLLSSGNTIYF. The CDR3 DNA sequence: TGTGCCAGCAGTTTATTGAGTTCTGGAAACACCATATATTTT.

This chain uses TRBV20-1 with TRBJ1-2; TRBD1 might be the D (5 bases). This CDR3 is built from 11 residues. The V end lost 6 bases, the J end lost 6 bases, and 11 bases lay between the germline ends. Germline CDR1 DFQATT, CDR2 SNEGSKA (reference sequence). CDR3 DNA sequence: TGCAGTGCCAGGGCGCTACATGGCTACACCTTC. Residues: CSARALHGYTF.

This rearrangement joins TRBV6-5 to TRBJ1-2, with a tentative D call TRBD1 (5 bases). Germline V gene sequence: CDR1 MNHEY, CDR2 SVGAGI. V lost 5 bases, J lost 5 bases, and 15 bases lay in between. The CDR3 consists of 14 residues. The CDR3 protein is CASSPPGVGYGYTF. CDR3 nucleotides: TGTGCCAGCAGTCCACCGGGGGTAGGGTATGGCTACACCTTC.

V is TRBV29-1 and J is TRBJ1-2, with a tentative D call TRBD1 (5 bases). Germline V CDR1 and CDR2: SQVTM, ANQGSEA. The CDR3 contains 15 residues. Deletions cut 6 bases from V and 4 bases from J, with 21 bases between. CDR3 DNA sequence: TGCAGCGTGGTAGAGTGGTCAGGGTTGGGCTATGGCTACACCTTC. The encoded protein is CSVVEWSGLGYGYTF.